This is a list of T cell receptor beta chains from one sample in a study of radiotherapy plus CTLA-4 blockade in lung cancer. Some clones are missing from TCRdb's copy, which holds only in-frame ones; the method was immunoSEQ multiplex PCR. The sample lists 70,000 to 95,000 clones, under 85% occurring once. Material: peripheral blood, obtained from a patient treated with radiotherapy plus ipilimumab. These receptors were obtained from a human donor with non-small cell lung cancer that progressed on radiotherapy plus ipilimumab. Each CDR3 is given with its conserved first and last residue. The order of the fields is V gene, clone size, J gene, CDR3 protein. Rows give clone size only sometimes, using once, few, many, or a class for an expanded clone.

v_gene: TRBV6-1
abundance: .
j_gene: TRBJ2-7
CDR3aa: CASSEVNSPYEQYF

v_gene: TRBV7-9
abundance: once
j_gene: TRBJ1-6
CDR3aa: CASRGDGALNSPLHF

v_gene: TRBV7-2
abundance: .
j_gene: TRBJ1-5
CDR3aa: CASSRSPGQPQHF

v_gene: TRBV13
abundance: .
j_gene: TRBJ1-5
CDR3aa: CASSSGLGNQPQHF

v_gene: TRBV7-9
abundance: .
j_gene: TRBJ2-7
CDR3aa: CASSFGTDYEQYF

v_gene: TRBV7-2
abundance: .
j_gene: TRBJ2-3
CDR3aa: CASSLASGSWDVRTDTQYF

v_gene: TRBV15
abundance: once
j_gene: TRBJ2-1
CDR3aa: CATSRGQGSGNEQFF

v_gene: TRBV5-6
abundance: .
j_gene: TRBJ1-1
CDR3aa: CASSPFNGVDTEAFF

v_gene: TRBV9
abundance: few
j_gene: TRBJ2-7
CDR3aa: CASSPGRISYEQYF

v_gene: TRBV27
abundance: .
j_gene: TRBJ1-3
CDR3aa: CASGFSGSGNTIYF

v_gene: TRBV7-9
abundance: .
j_gene: TRBJ2-3
CDR3aa: CASSLGQGSDTQYF

v_gene: TRBV2
abundance: .
j_gene: TRBJ2-3
CDR3aa: CASSEDGDTQYF

v_gene: TRBV18
abundance: .
j_gene: TRBJ2-1
CDR3aa: CASSPPLAGAYNEQFF

v_gene: TRBV4-1
abundance: .
j_gene: TRBJ2-1
CDR3aa: CASSRSGTSGDNEQFF

v_gene: TRBV19
abundance: few
j_gene: TRBJ2-7
CDR3aa: CASSIWGRTHEQYF

v_gene: TRBV11-3
abundance: .
j_gene: TRBJ2-3
CDR3aa: CASSRPGLTDTQYF

v_gene: TRBV4-1
abundance: once
j_gene: TRBJ1-2
CDR3aa: CASSPGASNYGYTF

v_gene: TRBV2
abundance: .
j_gene: TRBJ1-2
CDR3aa: CASSHQYLASGGVPSGYTF

v_gene: TRBV6-1
abundance: .
j_gene: TRBJ2-7
CDR3aa: CASSDPPTGTSTYEQYF

v_gene: TRBV19
abundance: .
j_gene: TRBJ1-2
CDR3aa: CASSISPDSNYGYTF

v_gene: TRBV11-3
abundance: .
j_gene: TRBJ2-7
CDR3aa: CASSLALAYEQYF

v_gene: TRBV9
abundance: .
j_gene: TRBJ2-3
CDR3aa: CASGLGAAGSTDTQYF

v_gene: TRBV7-2
abundance: .
j_gene: TRBJ2-5
CDR3aa: CASSPRGTQETQYF

v_gene: TRBV11-2
abundance: .
j_gene: TRBJ2-7
CDR3aa: CASSLNSGGPPYEQYF

v_gene: TRBV27
abundance: once
j_gene: TRBJ2-2
CDR3aa: CASSLRGRNTGELFF

v_gene: TRBV7-9
abundance: .
j_gene: TRBJ2-6
CDR3aa: CASSLWATHRGANVLTF

v_gene: TRBV29-1
abundance: .
j_gene: TRBJ2-2
CDR3aa: CSVRRPGANPTGELFF

v_gene: TRBV5-1
abundance: .
j_gene: TRBJ2-5
CDR3aa: CASSFEGRAETQYF

v_gene: TRBV29-1
abundance: .
j_gene: TRBJ2-7
CDR3aa: CSVRTSGGAGEQYF

v_gene: TRBV6-5
abundance: once
j_gene: TRBJ1-2
CDR3aa: CASRPTRGANYGYTF

v_gene: TRBV28
abundance: .
j_gene: TRBJ1-2
CDR3aa: CASSFGGENYGYTF

v_gene: TRBV11-1
abundance: .
j_gene: TRBJ2-2
CDR3aa: CASSSSWGYENTGELFF

v_gene: TRBV13
abundance: .
j_gene: TRBJ2-7
CDR3aa: CASSPLGPENGDYEQYF

v_gene: TRBV5-1
abundance: .
j_gene: TRBJ2-7
CDR3aa: CASSSGTGLPYEQYF

v_gene: TRBV19
abundance: .
j_gene: TRBJ2-1
CDR3aa: CASTPPQGRSEQFF

v_gene: TRBV30
abundance: once
j_gene: TRBJ2-3
CDR3aa: CAWSGQGAGTDTQYF

v_gene: TRBV19
abundance: .
j_gene: TRBJ1-3
CDR3aa: CASSPRDRSSGNTIYF

v_gene: TRBV11-2
abundance: .
j_gene: TRBJ2-7
CDR3aa: CASSLGTGNGEQYF

v_gene: TRBV10-2
abundance: .
j_gene: TRBJ2-2
CDR3aa: CASRRTSGNTPSNTGELFF

v_gene: TRBV5-1
abundance: .
j_gene: TRBJ2-7
CDR3aa: CASSWDPRTSGDSYEQYF

v_gene: TRBV10-3
abundance: .
j_gene: TRBJ2-1
CDR3aa: CAISQGGTSIASEQFF

v_gene: TRBV7-2
abundance: once
j_gene: TRBJ2-7
CDR3aa: CASSLAGQNSEQYF

v_gene: TRBV7-3
abundance: .
j_gene: TRBJ2-7
CDR3aa: CASSFVSSYEQYF

v_gene: TRBV7-9
abundance: .
j_gene: TRBJ2-7
CDR3aa: CASSSGVYEQYF

v_gene: TRBV4-2
abundance: .
j_gene: TRBJ1-1
CDR3aa: CASSQEVRAEAFF

v_gene: TRBV6-6
abundance: .
j_gene: TRBJ2-5
CDR3aa: CASSYAGQTQETQYF